This T cell receptor (beta chain) was captured by sequencing in a study of follicular helper T cells after annual influenza vaccination. Study summary: Some donors were sampled over the 2013-2014, 2014-2015 and 2015-2016 vaccinations.

With regard to this clone: Its antigen remains unknown.

The method was immunoSEQ multiplex PCR; TCRdb's version includes in-frame clones alone and lacks a portion of them. The repertoire holds approximately 9,300 clones, with about 87% as singletons. Time point of the sample: 2015-2016 season, pre-vaccination. Study-wide points: Productive TCRB sequences came from only about 9-22% of cells. Recurrent ICOS+CD38+ cTfh clonotypes included tetramer and AIM influenza-specific ones. ICOS-CD38- cTfh most often held earlier Day 7 ICOS+CD38+ clones.

The sequence was obtained from an adult who received the influenza vaccine. Here the sequenced sample was CXCR5+ CD38- circulating T follicular helper cells from blood, taken on the day of influenza vaccination. Subset given: circulating Tfh, non-naive CD4+CXCR5+PD-1+ (ICOS+CD38+ or ICOS-CD38-).

DNA for the CDR3: TGCAGCGTTTCGACAGACGGAGCCCAGGGGGAGCAGTACTTC. It codes for CSVSTDGAQGEQYF. This rearrangement joins TRBV29-1 to TRBJ2-7, with TRBD1 as a possible D gene (6 bases). The CDR3 is made up of 14 amino acids. CDR1 SQVTM and CDR2 ANQGSEA come from the germline V gene. V was pared by 5 bases and J by 7 bases, with 21 bases between.